This T cell receptor beta chain is from a study of blood T cell repertoires in COVID-19. Study-wide context: PBMCs, B-cell-depleted T cells, or T cells provided the cDNA or gDNA that made up the material.

In the authors' workflow: From reference gene primer amplification, estimates of nucleated cell counts were derived. The protocol was immunoSEQ multiplex PCR, while the TCRdb copy is restricted to in-frame clones and leaves out a portion. V, J and clone size were drawn from that table, and D and trimming were deduced from the DNA. The data contain some 330,000 clones, roughly 87% of them singletons. This clone was found once. Cohort allocation depended upon clinical history that participants reported. The ends were cut back, 5 bases at V and 3 bases at J, with 16 bases in the middle. The CDR3 contains 15 residues. Germline-derived CDR1 and CDR2 are MNHEY and SVGAGI.

The sample taken for sequencing was PBMCs or T cells enriched from blood (not recorded which). The V and J genes are TRBV6-5 and TRBJ1-1; perhaps TRBD1 as D (6 bases). This clonotype was sampled from a woman aged 45-65 years who had recovered from COVID-19. The CDR3 region has the DNA TGTGCCAGCAGTCGCGGGGGGGCGTGGGACACTGAAGCTTTCTTT. This translates into CASSRGGAWDTEAFF.